What follows are 31 T cell receptor beta chains derived from one specimen sequenced in a study of beta chain features in type 1 diabetes. These receptors have no identified antigens. Findings and caveats of the study: The study found moderately but significantly shorter TCRB CDR3s in all four CD4+ subsets of Type 1 diabetes patients.

The whole isolated RNA underwent reverse transcription, so sequencing captured expressed TCRB transcripts. Clones were read by immunoSEQ multiplex PCR, and TCRdb kept only the in-frame ones, dropping some. The table includes roughly 290,000 clones, 14% to 15% detected once. Sequenced sample: naive CD4+ T cells from blood. The receptors were sampled from a man aged 18 to 29 with type 1 diabetes.

A few counts support this clone. The J gene is TRBJ1-4, the V gene TRBV28; D gene ambiguous. V was cut by 10 bases and J by 5 bases, with 17 bases left in between. The germline CDR1 and CDR2 sequences are MDHEN and SYDVKM. The CDR3 has 14 residues. In DNA form, the CDR3 reads TGTGCCATCTCGGAGGGCAGAAGGAATGAAAAACTGTTTTTT. Residues: CAISEGRRNEKLFF.

The rearrangement joins TRBV5-4 to TRBJ2-7; TRBD2 agrees at 10 bases. Germline V gene lookup returns CDR1 SGHNT and CDR2 YYREEE (reference sequence). The CDR3 contains 15 residues. J lost 5 bases, V lost 4 bases, and 9 bases had no gene match. CDR3 in DNA: TGTGCCAGCAGCGACCTGGGGACTAGCGTGGACGAGCAGTACTTC. Its translation: CASSDLGTSVDEQYF.

V and J are TRBV9 and TRBJ1-1; TRBD1 agrees at 7 bases. Germline CDR1 SGDLS, CDR2 YYNGEE. J gave up 12 bases and V 2 bases, and 13 bases lay outside the gene matches. The CDR3 totals 14 residues. The CDR3 region has the DNA TGTGCCAGCAGCGTGGGGCCAACAGGGGTCGGAACTTTCTTT. Translating gives CASSVGPTGVGTFF.

This clone was observed a handful of times. The CDR3 spells CASSGTDNYGYTF. In DNA, the CDR3 is TGTGCCAGCAGCGGGACAGATAACTATGGCTACACCTTC. This chain connects TRBV6-5 to TRBJ1-2; TRBD1 agrees at 7 bases. The CDR3 consists of 13 residues. With 6 bases clipped from V and 1 base from J, the junction kept 2 bases outside the gene matches. Looked up from germline, CDR1 is MNHEY and CDR2 is SVGAGI.

In its sample, this clone was seen a few times. The rearrangement uses TRBV29-1 and TRBJ1-1, with D possibly matching TRBD1 (5 bases). CDR3 length equals 14 residues. In germline, CDR1 is SQVTM, CDR2 ANQGSEA. V lost 3 bases, J lost 4 bases, and 15 bases lay in between. The DNA of the CDR3 is TGCAGCGTTGATGAGGCAGGGCAGGGCACTGAAGCTTTCTTT. It encodes CSVDEAGQGTEAFF.

This clone was observed a few times. The genes are TRBV18 and TRBJ2-2; 10 bases fit TRBD1. The CDR3 is 16 amino acids. Trimming cost V 1 base and J 3 bases; bases outside gene matches: 2. CDR1 is KGHSH and CDR2 is LQKENI in the germline V gene. The CDR3 DNA follows: TGTGCCAGCTCACCACGAGGGACAGGGGACACCGGGGAGCTGTTTTTT. Residues: CASSPRGTGDTGELFF.

This chain uses TRBV7-9 with TRBJ1-5; 8 bases fit TRBD1. Germline values: CDR1 SEHNR, CDR2 FQNEAQ (reference sequence). V gave up 4 bases and J gave up 0 bases; unmatched junction bases: 2. This CDR3 has 15 amino acids. The CDR3 is CASSSGGFSNQPQHF. Written as DNA, the CDR3 is TGTGCCAGCAGCTCAGGGGGCTTTAGCAATCAGCCCCAGCATTTT.

The chain combines TRBV10-3 with TRBJ2-7; 7 bases align to TRBD1. Per germline, CDR1 ENHRY and CDR2 SYGVKD. This CDR3 has 14 residues. Unmatched junction bases numbered 8, after V lost 4 bases and J lost 5 bases. This chain's CDR3 is CAISVRTGIHEQYF. The CDR3 DNA sequence: TGTGCCATCAGTGTTAGGACAGGAATACACGAGCAGTACTTC.

The chain joins TRBV18 to TRBJ1-2; D possibly corresponds to TRBD1 (5 bases). In germline, CDR1 is KGHSH, CDR2 LQKENI. V was shortened by 3 bases and J by 3 bases, with 14 bases between the two germline ends. The CDR3 spans 15 residues. CDR3 in amino acids: CASSPAVRGDYGYTF. DNA for the CDR3: TGTGCCAGCTCACCCGCGGTAAGGGGCGACTATGGCTACACCTTC. The full variable domain, completed using reference TRBV18 and TRBJ1-2, is NAGVMQNPRHLVRRRGQEARLRCSPMKGHSHVYWYRQLPEEGLKFMVYLQKENIIDESGMPKERFSAEFPKEGPSILRIQQVVRGDSAAYFCASSPAVRGDYGYTFGSGTRLTVV.

This clone was counted a few times. J is TRBJ2-5 and V is TRBV6-6, with 10 bases that match TRBD1. After removal of 3 bases from V and 5 bases from J, the junction contained 9 bases not matched to a gene. CDR3 length: 16 amino acids. From germline, CDR1 is MNHNY and CDR2 SVGAGI (reference sequence). The CDR3 coding sequence is TGTGCCAGCAGTTATCCTGCGGGACAGGGGAAGGAGACCCAGTACTTC. Protein product: CASSYPAGQGKETQYF.

This clone was observed a handful of times. V gene TRBV30 combines with J gene TRBJ1-4; D is unresolved. The CDR3 is made up of 13 amino acids. Germline V gene data show CDR1 as GTSNPN and CDR2 as SVGIG (reference sequence). V shed 3 bases and J shed 8 bases, with 13 bases lying between them. The CDR3 region has the DNA TGTGCCTGGAGGGCTGTAGGAGTCGAAAAACTGTTTTTT. It is translated as CAWRAVGVEKLFF.

The V and J genes are TRBV5-1 and TRBJ1-2; 7 nucleotides line up with TRBD1. The V and J ends lost 0 bases and 4 bases, in that order; junction bases with no gene match: 6. CDR3 length equals 15 residues. The germline V gene has CDR1 SGHRS and CDR2 YFSETQ. The CDR3 coding sequence is TGCGCCAGCAGCTTGGAGGACAGGCCAGTCTATGGCTACACCTTC. Its protein product is CASSLEDRPVYGYTF. The whole variable domain, remainder taken from reference TRBV5-1 and TRBJ1-2, is KAGVTQTPRYLIKTRGQQVTLSCSPISGHRSVSWYQQTPGQGLQFLFEYFSETQRNKGNFPGRFSGRQFSNSRSEMNVSTLELGDSALYLCASSLEDRPVYGYTFGSGTRLTVV.

Notes on this clone: At one of its ends the junction is not consistent with the germline gene, which may arise from a read error. Within the sample, other DNA sequences also encode this same CDR3. The chain joins TRBV15 to TRBJ1-1, with D possibly being TRBD1 (5 bases). The CDR3 spans 13 residues. Germline CDR1 LNHNV, CDR2 YYDKDF (reference sequence). This chain's CDR3 is CATSRDRNTEAFF. CDR3 sequence (DNA): TGTGCCACCAGCCGAGACAGAAACACTGAAGCTTTCTTT.

V gene TRBV2 combines with J gene TRBJ2-5, with TRBD1 matching 8 bases. This CDR3 contains 13 residues. CDR1 and CDR2 from the germline V gene are SNHLY and FYNNEI. Trimming removed 6 bases from V and 5 bases from J; junction bases left unmatched: 5. The CDR3 here is CASRRTGRETQYF. CDR3 DNA: TGTGCCAGCAGGCGGACAGGGAGGGAGACCCAGTACTTC. Complete variable domain (other parts from reference TRBV2 and TRBJ2-5): EPEVTQTPSHQVTQMGQEVILRCVPISNHLYFYWYRQILGQKVEFLVSFYNNEISEKSEIFDDQFSVERPDGSNFTLKIRSTKLEDSAMYFCASRRTGRETQYFGPGTRLLVL.

V is TRBV28 and J is TRBJ2-1; possible D gene TRBD2, 5 bases. CDR3 length: 14 amino acids. Per germline, CDR1 MDHEN and CDR2 SYDVKM. The ends were cut back, 5 bases at V and 9 bases at J, with 17 bases in the middle. This CDR3 reads CASSRRAASGEQFF. The CDR3 bases are TGTGCCAGCAGTCGGCGGGCGGCGTCGGGTGAGCAGTTCTTC.

This clone has a handful of counts. This chain joins TRBV7-9 and TRBJ2-3, with 7 nucleotides matching TRBD2. The V gene end was trimmed by 5 bases and the J gene end by 1 base; junction bases not matched to a gene: 9. The CDR3 runs 16 residues. Germline lookup yields CDR1 SEHNR and CDR2 FQNEAQ (reference sequence). Here the CDR3 reads CASSGVAGLGTDTQYF. As DNA, the CDR3 is TGTGCCAGCAGCGGAGTAGCGGGTCTAGGCACAGATACGCAGTATTTT.

This clone was found a few times. The V and J genes are TRBV15 and TRBJ2-3, with 10 bases identical to TRBD2. The CDR3 is 17 amino acids. The V gene end was trimmed by 0 bases and the J gene end by 5 bases; junction bases not matched to a gene: 8. The germline CDR1 and CDR2 sequences are LNHNV and YYDKDF (reference sequence). The chain's CDR3 is CATSRDALAGVRDTQYF. DNA for the CDR3: TGTGCCACCAGCAGAGATGCTCTAGCGGGAGTGAGAGATACGCAGTATTTT.

This clone was found a few times. V is TRBV27 and J is TRBJ2-3; perhaps TRBD1 as D (5 bases). V lost 7 bases and J lost 5, with 22 bases in between. This CDR3 spans 16 amino acids. The germline V gene has CDR1 MNHEY and CDR2 SMNVEV (reference sequence). The CDR3 coding sequence is TGTGCCAGCAATCCCAAAGGGTACACAGGCAGAGATACGCAGTATTTT. This codes for CASNPKGYTGRDTQYF.

This clone was detected only a few times. The sample holds other DNA sequences that translate to the same CDR3. The chain is built from TRBV5-1 and TRBJ1-1, with 8 bases that match TRBD1. The CDR3 extends over 14 amino acids. Germline lookup yields CDR1 SGHRS and CDR2 YFSETQ. V was pared by 2 bases and J by 4 bases, with 4 bases of the junction left unmatched. The CDR3 loop reads CASSLITGGTEAFF. CDR3 DNA sequence: TGCGCCAGCAGCTTAATCACAGGGGGCACTGAAGCTTTCTTT. Combining the CDR3 with reference TRBV5-1 and TRBJ1-1 gives the whole variable domain KAGVTQTPRYLIKTRGQQVTLSCSPISGHRSVSWYQQTPGQGLQFLFEYFSETQRNKGNFPGRFSGRQFSNSRSEMNVSTLELGDSALYLCASSLITGGTEAFFGQGTRLTVV.

The chain has TRBV11-2 and TRBJ2-7, with unresolved D. V lost 3 bases and J 4 bases, leaving 16 bases between the germline ends. Germline CDR1 reads SGHAT; CDR2 reads FQNNGV. The CDR3 is made up of 15 amino acids. CDR3 in amino acids: CASSLRRVGLYEQYF. The CDR3, as DNA: TGTGCCAGCAGCTTGCGTCGGGTTGGGTTGTACGAGCAGTACTTC.

This clone was seen a handful of times. The J gene is TRBJ2-7, the V gene TRBV29-1, with a weak D call TRBD1 (5 bases). The CDR3 runs 15 residues. Germline lookup yields CDR1 SQVTM and CDR2 ANQGSEA. V was trimmed by 0 bases and J by 3 bases, leaving 15 bases between them. CDR3 amino acids: CSVEDGTSRVYEQYF. CDR3 DNA: TGCAGCGTTGAAGATGGTACTTCCAGGGTCTACGAGCAGTACTTC.

There are a few counts of this clone. The chain is built from TRBV1 and TRBJ1-4. TRBV1 is deemed a pseudogene. CDR3 length: 11 residues. This CDR3 reads CTSSRSNILFF. Here the CDR3 DNA reads TGCACCAGCAGCCGGAGTAACATACTGTTTTTT.

This clone was observed a handful of times. The chain is built from TRBV4-2 and TRBJ2-3; TRBD2 aligns across 15 bases. CDR3 length: 16 amino acids. Germline V gene lookup returns CDR1 LGHNA and CDR2 YNFKEQ. V gave up 3 bases and J gave up 3 bases; unmatched junction bases: 1. The CDR3 bases are TGTGCCAGCAGCCACGGGACTAGCGGGAGGACAGATACGCAGTATTTT. It translates to CASSHGTSGRTDTQYF.

This chain joins TRBV5-1 and TRBJ1-1; maybe TRBD1 (6 bases). This CDR3 spans 14 amino acids. V was trimmed by 7 bases and J by 0 bases, leaving 13 bases between them. The germline gives CDR1 SGHRS, CDR2 YFSETQ. The CDR3 region is CASQTQGLNTEAFF. CDR3 in DNA: TGCGCCAGCCAAACACAGGGTCTGAACACTGAAGCTTTCTTT.

This clone has a count of ten or more. In DNA, the CDR3 is TGCGCCAGCAGCCAAGACCCCCTAGCGGACAATGAGCAGTTCTTC. This gives the protein CASSQDPLADNEQFF. V gene TRBV4-3 combines with J gene TRBJ2-1; TRBD2 aligns across 7 bases. The CDR3 extends over 15 amino acids. The V segment lost 0 bases and the J segment 5 bases; nucleotides outside the gene matches: 4. CDR1 is LGHNA and CDR2 is YSLEER in the germline V gene.

V gene TRBV6-6 combines with J gene TRBJ1-2, with 9 positions matching TRBD1. CDR1 MNHNY and CDR2 SVGAGI come from the germline V gene (reference sequence). The CDR3 extends over 14 amino acids. Trimming took 7 bases from V and 6 from J; bases not matched to a gene: 9. DNA for the CDR3: TGTGCCAGCAACCTCCGGGACAGGGTGCATGGCTACACCTTC. It is translated as CASNLRDRVHGYTF.

This chain connects TRBV18 to TRBJ2-5; possibly TRBD1 for D (6 bases). The germline V gene encodes CDR1 KGHSH and CDR2 LQKENI. The ends were cut back, 3 bases at V and 2 bases at J, with 13 bases in the middle. This CDR3 is 15 amino acids long. CDR3 sequence: CASSPGQTLQETQYF. The CDR3 nucleotides are TGTGCCAGCTCACCGGGACAAACGCTACAAGAGACCCAGTACTTC.

The V gene is TRBV28, the J gene TRBJ2-1, with a possible D match to TRBD2 (6 bases). This CDR3 is 16 amino acids long. V was cut by 2 bases and J by 2 bases, with 13 bases left in between. The germline V gene encodes CDR1 MDHEN and CDR2 SYDVKM. CDR3: CASSLLLARTYNEQFF. The CDR3 bases are TGTGCCAGCAGTTTACTCCTAGCGCGAACCTACAATGAGCAGTTCTTC.

The rearrangement joins TRBV10-3 to TRBJ2-7, with TRBD1 identical over 8 bases. Trimming removed 5 bases from V and 3 bases from J; junction bases left unmatched: 6. The CDR3 has 14 residues. Per the germline V gene, CDR1 is ENHRY and CDR2 is SYGVKD. The DNA of the CDR3 is TGTGCCATCAGTACCACCGGACAGGGCTACGAGCAGTACTTC. Translated: CAISTTGQGYEQYF.

The rearrangement links TRBV28 to TRBJ2-7; 8 bases line up with TRBD2. The junction had 8 bases not matched to a gene; V was cut back by 5 bases and J by 2 bases. The CDR3 extends over 15 amino acids. CDR1 and CDR2 (germline): MDHEN, SYDVKM. The CDR3 DNA reads TGTGCCAGCAGTCTCCTGACTAGCGAAACCTACGAGCAGTACTTC. It is translated as CASSLLTSETYEQYF.

This clone was detected a few times. The CDR3 DNA reads TGTGCCAGCAGCGCTGGCCCAGGGGTCTACGAGCAGTACTTC. Protein product: CASSAGPGVYEQYF. The rearrangement uses TRBV9 and TRBJ2-7, with a possible D match to TRBD1 (6 bases). Germline V gene sequence: CDR1 SGDLS, CDR2 YYNGEE. This CDR3 has 14 residues. Trimming stripped 3 bases from V and 3 bases from J, with 13 bases between.